Following are 26 T cell receptor beta chains from one sample sequenced in a study of blood T cell repertoires in COVID-19 (dated by TCRdb to 2018 to 2021). Receptors were amplified or captured by the immunoSEQ multiplex PCR assay. TCRdb limited this immuneACCESS table to in-frame rearrangements with V and J called. A share of clones is missing; checked studies link under half to unresolved V genes, and the rest is unexplained. Across this sample there are around 97,000 clones, with approximately 84% seen only once. The ten largest clones take up 10% of the sample. Sequenced sample: peripheral blood. These receptors originate from an older man with acute or convalescent COVID-19.

The J gene is TRBJ1-4, the V gene TRBV3-1 (or the pseudogene TRBV3-2); 8 bases line up with TRBD1. In germline, CDR1 is LGHDT, CDR2 YNNKEL (reference sequence). The CDR3 runs 16 residues. V lost 0 bases and J lost 11; bases outside the gene matches: 11. CDR3: CASSQDPAGGFPKLFF. In DNA form, the CDR3 reads TGTGCCAGCAGCCAAGATCCGGCAGGGGGCTTTCCGAAACTGTTTTTT.

The gene calls are TRBV9 and TRBJ2-2; no clear D gene. The CDR3 runs to 13 residues. V gave up 6 bases and J gave up 4 bases, with 10 bases separating them. Per the germline V gene, CDR1 is SGDLS and CDR2 is YYNGEE. CDR3 residues: CASTLLPTGELFF. The DNA for the CDR3 is TGTGCCAGCACCCTCCTTCCCACCGGGGAGCTGTTTTTT. The variable domain in full, completed from reference TRBV9 and TRBJ2-2, reads DSGVTQTPKHLITATGQRVTLRCSPRSGDLSVYWYQQSLDQGLQFLIQYYNGEERAKGNILERFSAQQFPDLHSELNLSSLELGDSALYFCASTLLPTGELFFGEGSRLTVL.

This chain links TRBV29-1 with TRBJ1-4, with 7 bases matching TRBD1. Trimming at V came to 4 bases and at J to 8 bases, leaving 1 base not matched to a gene. Germline assignment: CDR1 SQVTM and CDR2 ANQGSEA. The CDR3 length is 11 residues. CDR3 nucleotide sequence: TGCAGCGTTGCAGGGGGAGAAAAACTGTTTTTT. Encoded protein: CSVAGGEKLFF.

V is TRBV27 and J is TRBJ2-2, with 7 bases that match TRBD2. After removal of 10 bases from V and 3 bases from J, the junction contained 17 bases not matched to a gene. Germline lookup yields CDR1 MNHEY and CDR2 SMNVEV (reference sequence). The CDR3 totals 17 residues. The CDR3 protein is CANLRLARGNDTGELFF. The CDR3, as DNA: TGTGCCAACCTAAGACTAGCTCGAGGTAACGACACCGGGGAGCTGTTTTTT.

The rearrangement joins TRBV18 to TRBJ2-3; perhaps TRBD2 as D (6 bases). Germline V CDR1 and CDR2: KGHSH, LQKENI. The CDR3 runs 16 residues. Trimming took off 2 bases at V and 2 bases at J, with 14 bases between the two ends. CDR3: CASSPTGRGNTDTQYF. The CDR3 DNA follows: TGTGCCAGCTCACCAACCGGGCGGGGTAACACAGATACGCAGTATTTT.

The chain recombines TRBV3-1 (or the pseudogene TRBV3-2) with TRBJ2-1, with D possibly being TRBD2 (6 bases). Trimming removed 4 bases from V and 7 bases from J, with 14 bases in between. In germline, CDR1 is LGHDT, CDR2 YNNKEL (reference sequence). This CDR3 is 14 amino acids long. CDR3 sequence reads: CASSLRRDRNEQFF. CDR3 bases: TGTGCCAGCAGCCTACGGCGGGATCGGAATGAGCAGTTCTTC.

The chain uses TRBV5-1 and TRBJ2-3; a possible D gene is TRBD2 (6 bases). The CDR3 length is 14 residues. V was pared by 5 bases and J by 2 bases, with 12 bases between. Per the germline V gene, CDR1 is SGHRS and CDR2 is YFSETQ. CDR3 nucleotides: TGCGCCAGCAGTGCGGGGCAACCCACAGATACGCAGTATTTT. The encoded protein is CASSAGQPTDTQYF.

This chain joins TRBV3-1 (or the pseudogene TRBV3-2) and TRBJ2-6, with D maybe TRBD2 (6 bases). The CDR3 has 16 residues. Germline V CDR1 and CDR2: LGHDT, YNNKEL (reference sequence). V gave up 4 bases and J gave up 4 bases, with 14 bases separating them. The CDR3: CASSPGRGYGANVLTF. DNA for the CDR3: TGTGCCAGCAGCCCGGGCCGGGGGTACGGGGCCAACGTCCTGACTTTC.

This chain joins TRBV28 and TRBJ1-1; TRBD1 might be the D (5 bases). In germline, CDR1 is MDHEN, CDR2 SYDVKM. The length of the CDR3 is 13 residues. The V end lost 5 bases, the J end lost 10 bases, and 17 bases lay between the germline ends. CDR3 protein: CASSIAQRGRAFF. The CDR3 nucleotides are TGTGCCAGCAGTATAGCACAACGGGGGAGAGCTTTCTTT.

A few counts support this clone. The chain employs TRBV5-4 and TRBJ2-1; TRBD2 is a possible D gene (6 bases). The V end was cut by 2 bases, the J end by 4 bases, with 16 bases between. CDR3 length equals 16 residues. Germline V CDR1 and CDR2: SGHNT, YYREEE (reference sequence). DNA for the CDR3: TGTGCCAGCAGCTTACTAGACGGGAGTTTTTACAATGAGCAGTTCTTC. Translation: CASSLLDGSFYNEQFF. The full variable domain, its missing parts supplied by reference TRBV5-4 and TRBJ2-1, is ETGVTQSPTHLIKTRGQQVTLRCSSQSGHNTVSWYQQALGQGPQFIFQYYREEENGRGNFPPRFSGLQFPNYSSELNVNALELDDSALYLCASSLLDGSFYNEQFFGPGTRLTVL.

J is TRBJ1-1 and V is TRBV14; D may be TRBD1 (6 bases). CDR1 and CDR2 (germline): SGHDN, FVKESK. V was cut by 2 bases and J by 3 bases, with 7 bases left in between. The CDR3 length is 13 residues. The DNA of the CDR3 is TGTGCCAGCAGCCAACAGGGGTACACTGAAGCTTTCTTT. Encoded protein: CASSQQGYTEAFF.

Only a few counts were recorded for this clone. The chain carries TRBV7-6 and TRBJ2-1; D might be TRBD2 (6 bases). V lost 5 bases and J lost 0, with 17 bases in between. Germline assignment: CDR1 SGHVS and CDR2 FNYEAQ. The CDR3 spans 17 residues. The CDR3 nucleotides are TGTGCCAGCAGCCAAAAAACTAGCTTTAGCTCCTACAATGAGCAGTTCTTC. Amino acid sequence: CASSQKTSFSSYNEQFF. The full variable domain, its missing parts supplied by reference TRBV7-6 and TRBJ2-1, is GAGVSQSPRYKVTKRGQDVALRCDPISGHVSLYWYRQALGQGPEFLTYFNYEAQQDKSGLPNDRFSAERPEGSISTLTIQRTEQRDSAMYRCASSQKTSFSSYNEQFFGPGTRLTVL.

CDR3 residues: CASRLYRGSTHNEQFF. The CDR3 nucleotides read TGTGCCAGCAGGCTTTACAGGGGTAGTACACACAATGAGCAGTTCTTC. The chain couples TRBV6-6 to TRBJ2-1, with 7 bases that match TRBD1. CDR1 and CDR2 (germline): MNHNY, SVGAGI (reference sequence). The CDR3 is 16 residues long. V lost 6 bases and J lost 5; bases outside the gene matches: 13.

The chain combines TRBV5-6 with TRBJ2-1; TRBD2 agrees at 7 bases. The J segment lost 7 bases and the V segment lost 3 bases, leaving 4 bases of the junction unmatched. The CDR3 contains 13 residues. CDR1 SGHDT and CDR2 YYEEEE come from the germline V gene. CDR3 residues: CASSSLSGNEQFF. CDR3 DNA sequence: TGTGCCAGCAGCTCCCTTAGCGGGAATGAGCAGTTCTTC.

The rearrangement joins TRBV7-3 to TRBJ2-1, with TRBD2 matching over 8 bases. Germline trimming cut 2 bases from V and 6 bases from J; bases unmatched to any gene: 3. CDR3 length: 14 residues. From germline, CDR1 is SGHTA and CDR2 FQGTGA. CDR3 nucleotides: TGTGCCAGCAGCTTAGCGGGGGGTTCCAATGAGCAGTTCTTC. Translation: CASSLAGGSNEQFF.

This rearrangement joins TRBV2 to TRBJ1-4; no clear D. Germline assignment: CDR1 SNHLY and CDR2 FYNNEI. The V end lost 8 bases, the J end lost 6 bases, and 13 bases lay between the germline ends. The CDR3 has 13 amino acids. The CDR3 spells CASRAGIDEKLFF. The DNA of the CDR3 is TGTGCCAGCCGGGCGGGGATCGATGAAAAACTGTTTTTT.

V usage is TRBV6-2 or TRBV6-3 and J usage is TRBJ1-6; D is unclear. V was clipped by 5 bases and J by 7 bases, with 12 bases between them. In germline, CDR1 is MNHEY, CDR2 SVGEGT. The CDR3 length is 14 residues. The CDR3 loop reads CASSAEGANSPLHF. The DNA for the CDR3 is TGTGCCAGCAGTGCTGAGGGTGCAAATTCACCCCTCCACTTT.

The chain employs TRBV24-1 and TRBJ2-1; 12 nucleotides agree with TRBD2. There are 18 residues in the CDR3. V dropped 3 bases and J dropped 6; count of bases not matched to a gene: 11. Germline V gives CDR1 KGHDR, CDR2 SFDVKD. CDR3 in DNA: TGTGCCACCAGTGATGCCGCTCTAGCGGGAGGGCCCGTCAATGAGCAGTTCTTC. Its protein is CATSDAALAGGPVNEQFF.

The chain carries TRBV2 and TRBJ1-6; 8 bases align to TRBD1. Germline loops: CDR1 SNHLY, CDR2 FYNNEI. The length of the CDR3 is 15 residues. Trimming removed 1 base from V and 9 bases from J; junction bases left unmatched: 5. The CDR3 sequence: CASSEEVRGLSPLHF. CDR3 sequence (DNA): TGTGCCAGCAGTGAAGAGGTCAGGGGGCTTTCACCCCTCCACTTT.

The chain has TRBV6-5 and TRBJ1-4; TRBD1 matches at 7 bases. Germline CDR1 MNHEY, CDR2 SVGAGI. Trimming cost V 7 bases and J 0 bases; bases outside gene matches: 5. The CDR3 spans 15 residues. This CDR3 reads CASKFTGATNEKLFF. CDR3 nucleotides: TGTGCCAGCAAGTTTACAGGGGCAACTAATGAAAAACTGTTTTTT.

This chain uses TRBV19 with TRBJ1-5; 8 nucleotides line up with TRBD1. J lost 6 bases, V lost 1 base, and 14 bases had no gene match. CDR3 length: 18 residues. The germline gives CDR1 LNHDA, CDR2 SQIVND (reference sequence). The CDR3 DNA reads TGTGCCAGTAGTATAGGGCAGAGTGGGCAGGGGGCTGGTCAGCCCCAGCATTTT. It yields the protein CASSIGQSGQGAGQPQHF.

This clone has a handful of counts. The gene calls are TRBV3-1 (or the pseudogene TRBV3-2) and TRBJ1-1, with 7 bases lining up with TRBD1. The germline CDR1 and CDR2 sequences are LGHDT and YNNKEL (reference sequence). With 3 bases clipped from V and 0 bases from J, the junction kept 7 bases outside the gene matches. This CDR3 contains 16 residues. CDR3 DNA sequence: TGTGCCAGCAGCCAGAGGGGGCAGACATTGAACACTGAAGCTTTCTTT. Its protein product is CASSQRGQTLNTEAFF.

This clone was seen a handful of times. The genes are TRBV9 and TRBJ1-1; D is perhaps TRBD1 (5 bases). Germline V gives CDR1 SGDLS, CDR2 YYNGEE. Deletions cut 0 bases from V and 4 bases from J, with 13 bases between. The CDR3 spans 15 residues. This CDR3 is CASSVDVGGVTEAFF. In DNA, the CDR3 is TGTGCCAGCAGCGTAGATGTCGGGGGGGTCACTGAAGCTTTCTTT.

The V and J genes are TRBV28 and TRBJ1-1, with D maybe TRBD1 (6 bases). The V end lost 3 bases, the J end lost 5 bases, and 13 bases lay between the germline ends. Germline CDR1 is MDHEN and CDR2 is SYDVKM. This CDR3 comprises 14 residues. CDR3 amino acids: CASSFLGARTEAFF. Here the CDR3 DNA reads TGTGCCAGCAGTTTCCTGGGGGCAAGAACTGAAGCTTTCTTT.

This clone was detected once. The chain has TRBV11-1 and TRBJ2-2, with 7 bases that match TRBD2. The CDR3 consists of 16 residues. V shed 5 bases and J 4 bases; nucleotides not matched to a gene: 10. From germline, CDR1 is SGHAT and CDR2 FQDESV (reference sequence). CDR3 in DNA: TGTGCCAGCAGCCTACTTACGGGAGGCGCCACCGGGGAGCTGTTTTTT. As protein: CASSLLTGGATGELFF.

This chain links TRBV25-1 with TRBJ1-4; D may be TRBD1 (5 bases). Trimming took off 4 bases at V and 5 bases at J, with 11 bases between the two ends. Germline V gene lookup returns CDR1 MGHDK and CDR2 SYGVNS. The CDR3 covers 14 residues. The CDR3 nucleotides are TGTGCCAGCAGTGTTCGGACACCGAATGAAAAACTGTTTTTT. Translated, it gives CASSVRTPNEKLFF.